This TCR beta chain was obtained from a study of blood T cell repertoires in COVID-19 (dated by TCRdb to the early 2020s). Background for the entire study: Samples covering the acute and convalescent phases of COVID-19 were provided by collaborators in the United States, Italy and Spain. Nearly every sample came with metadata listing a de-identified subject ID, COVID-19 status, age in years and sex. Where available, HLA class I and class II types were obtained from metadata supplied by the sample provider rather than from assay-based typing. The material from the prospective study consisted of cDNA or gDNA derived from T cells, B-cell-depleted T cells, or PBMCs. Samples came from the ongoing ImmuneRACE study (first 160 participants) plus 1,254 subjects from 6 global collaborators. The dataset comprised deeply sampled blood TCRbeta repertoires from subjects exposed to, actively infected with, or recovered from COVID-19. The repertoires were released in a freely available public database intended as a resource for research on the immune response to SARS-CoV-2. Here is what the overall study found, with its caveats: The quantity of clinical and demographic metadata differed by source and by participant and was supplied without curation.

Another Seattle source contributed samples from volunteer blood donors who had recovered from COVID-19. Collaborating institutions collected whole blood in K2EDTA tubes following their own protocols. Collaborator samples were shipped for TCRbeta analysis as frozen whole blood, isolated PBMCs, or DNA extracted from either sample type. Worth noting for this clone: What this receptor recognizes is not known. The input lacks base qualities; no much larger clone sits a single base away. In the same sample, other DNA sequences code for this CDR3.

V sheds 4 bases and J sheds 0 bases, leaving 8 bases between their ends. The CDR3 holds 15 amino acids from the cysteine to the phenylalanine. This entry keeps only the CDR3 DNA: 45 bases, framed from base 1. Per the germline V gene, SGDLS is the CDR1 and YYNGEE is the CDR2. TCRbeta CDR3 regions were amplified from genomic DNA using the immunoSEQ Assay, a bias-controlled multiplex PCR. In the authors' own workflow: Nucleated cell counts per sample were estimated from amplification of reference gene primers within the assay. Sequence reads were collapsed and filtered to measure the absolute abundance of every unique TCRbeta CDR3 rearrangement. For each sample, productive Simpson clonality was calculated by taking the square root of Simpson's diversity index across productive rearrangements. TCRdb obtained this table from immuneACCESS and retained in-frame rearrangements with V and J assigned. These tables miss some clones; where compared with another copy, unresolved V genes account for less than half of the shortfall, and the remainder is unexplained. V and J calls and clone size are copied from that table; D and trimming were computed from the DNA. This sample lists some 240,000 clones; roughly 84% were detected once. The biggest ten clones account for less than 2% of the sample.

The sample comprised peripheral blood. This TCR was recovered from a woman between 40 and 55 years old who had recovered from COVID-19. Recombination connected TRBV9 to TRBJ1-6; too little of a D gene remains to name it. The CDR3 sequence is CASSPQSSYNSPLHF. The DNA is as follows: TGTGCCAGCAGCCCACAGAGCTCCTATAATTCACCCCTCCACTTT.